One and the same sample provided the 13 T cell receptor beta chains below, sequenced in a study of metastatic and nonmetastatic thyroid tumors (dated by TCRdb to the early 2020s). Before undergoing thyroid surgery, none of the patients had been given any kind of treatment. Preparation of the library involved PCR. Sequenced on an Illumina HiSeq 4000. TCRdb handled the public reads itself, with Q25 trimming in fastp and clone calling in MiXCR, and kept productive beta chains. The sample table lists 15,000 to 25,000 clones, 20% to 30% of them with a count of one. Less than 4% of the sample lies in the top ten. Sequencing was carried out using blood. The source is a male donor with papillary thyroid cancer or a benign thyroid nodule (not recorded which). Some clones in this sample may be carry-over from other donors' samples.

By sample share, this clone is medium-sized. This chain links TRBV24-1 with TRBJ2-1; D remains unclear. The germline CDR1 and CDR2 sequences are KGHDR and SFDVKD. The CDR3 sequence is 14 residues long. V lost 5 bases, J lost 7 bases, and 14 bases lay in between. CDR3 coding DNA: TGTGCCACCAGTGGTCGTCTTGGCCGTAATGAGCAGTTCTTC. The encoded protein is CATSGRLGRNEQFF.

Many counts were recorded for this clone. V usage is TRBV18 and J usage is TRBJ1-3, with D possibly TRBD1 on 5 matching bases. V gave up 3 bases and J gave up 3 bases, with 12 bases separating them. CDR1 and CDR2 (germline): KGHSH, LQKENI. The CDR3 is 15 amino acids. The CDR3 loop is CASSPSGANGNTIYF. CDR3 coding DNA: TGTGCCAGCTCACCCTCCGGGGCGAATGGAAACACCATATATTTT.

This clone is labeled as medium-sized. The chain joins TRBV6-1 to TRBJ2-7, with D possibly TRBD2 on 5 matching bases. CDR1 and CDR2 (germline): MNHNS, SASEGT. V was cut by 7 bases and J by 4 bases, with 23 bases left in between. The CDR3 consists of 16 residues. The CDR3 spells CASTPLGGLASYEQYF. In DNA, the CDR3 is TGTGCCAGCACCCCCCTCGGAGGCCTGGCCTCGTACGAGCAGTACTTC.

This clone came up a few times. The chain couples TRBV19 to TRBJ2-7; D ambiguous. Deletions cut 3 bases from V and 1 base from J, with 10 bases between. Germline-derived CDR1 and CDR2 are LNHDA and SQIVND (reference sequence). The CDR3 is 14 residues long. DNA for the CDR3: TGTGCCAGTAGTATCGAAAGGTCATCCTACGAGCAGTACTTC. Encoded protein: CASSIERSSYEQYF.

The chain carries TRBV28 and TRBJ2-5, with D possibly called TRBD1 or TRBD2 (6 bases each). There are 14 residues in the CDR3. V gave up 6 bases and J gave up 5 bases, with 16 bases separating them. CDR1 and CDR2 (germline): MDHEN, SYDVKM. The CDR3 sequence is CASSPGAVEETQYF. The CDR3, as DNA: TGTGCCAGCAGCCCGGGGGCAGTAGAGGAGACCCAGTACTTC.

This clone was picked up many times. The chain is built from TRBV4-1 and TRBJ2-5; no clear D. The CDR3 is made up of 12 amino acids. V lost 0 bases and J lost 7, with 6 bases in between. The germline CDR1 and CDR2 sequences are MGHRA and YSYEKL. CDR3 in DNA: TGCGCCAGCAGCCAAGACGGTTGGACCCAGTACTTC. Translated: CASSQDGWTQYF.

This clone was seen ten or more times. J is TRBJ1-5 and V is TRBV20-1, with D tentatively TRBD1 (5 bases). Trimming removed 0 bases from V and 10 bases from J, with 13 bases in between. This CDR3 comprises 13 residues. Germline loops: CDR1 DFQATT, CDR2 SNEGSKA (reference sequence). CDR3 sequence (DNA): TGCAGTGCTAGAGATGGGCCCGGACAACCCCAGCATTTT. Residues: CSARDGPGQPQHF.

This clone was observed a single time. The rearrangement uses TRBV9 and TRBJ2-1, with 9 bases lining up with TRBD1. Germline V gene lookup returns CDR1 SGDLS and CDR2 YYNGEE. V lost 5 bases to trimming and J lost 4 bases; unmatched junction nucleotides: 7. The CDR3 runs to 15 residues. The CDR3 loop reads CASSLTGTGYNEQFF. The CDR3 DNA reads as TGTGCCAGCAGTCTCACCGGGACAGGGTACAATGAGCAGTTCTTC.

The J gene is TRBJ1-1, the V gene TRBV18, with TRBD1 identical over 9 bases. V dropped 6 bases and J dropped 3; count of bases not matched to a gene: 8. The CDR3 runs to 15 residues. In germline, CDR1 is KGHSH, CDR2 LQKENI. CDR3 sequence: CASSEQGAEDTEAFF. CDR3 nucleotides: TGTGCCAGCTCTGAACAGGGGGCAGAGGACACTGAAGCTTTCTTT.

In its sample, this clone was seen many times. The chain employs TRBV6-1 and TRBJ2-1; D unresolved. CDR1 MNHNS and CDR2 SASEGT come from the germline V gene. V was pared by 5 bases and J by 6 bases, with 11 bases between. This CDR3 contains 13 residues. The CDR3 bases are TGTGCCAGCAGTCCACCGATACTCAATGAGCAGTTCTTC. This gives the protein CASSPPILNEQFF.

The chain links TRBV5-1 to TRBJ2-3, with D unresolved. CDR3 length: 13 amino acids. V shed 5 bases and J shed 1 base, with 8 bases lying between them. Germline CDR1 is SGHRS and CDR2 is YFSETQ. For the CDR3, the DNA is TGCGCCAGCAGTTCGCAAGGCACAGATACGCAGTATTTT. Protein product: CASSSQGTDTQYF.

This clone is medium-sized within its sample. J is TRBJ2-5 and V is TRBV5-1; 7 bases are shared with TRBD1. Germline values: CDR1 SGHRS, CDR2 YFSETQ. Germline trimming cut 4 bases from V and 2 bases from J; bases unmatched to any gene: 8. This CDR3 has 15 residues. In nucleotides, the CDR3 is TGCGCCAGCAGCGCCGACAGGGTGGGGCAAGAGACCCAGTACTTC. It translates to CASSADRVGQETQYF.

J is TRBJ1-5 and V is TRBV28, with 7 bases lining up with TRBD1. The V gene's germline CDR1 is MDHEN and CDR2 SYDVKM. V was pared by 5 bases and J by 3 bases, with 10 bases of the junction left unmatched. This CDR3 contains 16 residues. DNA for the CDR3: TGTGCCAGCAGTGAGACAGGGAGAGTGGCCAATCAGCCCCAGCATTTT. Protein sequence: CASSETGRVANQPQHF.